This is a list of T cell receptor beta chains from one sample in a study of blood T cell repertoires in COVID-19. Assay: immunoSEQ multiplex PCR; the TCRdb copy retains only in-frame clones and omits some. This sample carries about 150,000 clones, more than 70% of them seen once, and the ten largest clones take over 4%. Sample: peripheral blood. All receptors derive from a woman aged 45-65 years with acute or convalescent COVID-19. The CDR3 runs from the conserved cysteine through the conserved F or W. The order of the fields is J gene, D gene, V gene, clone size, CDR3 DNA, CDR3 protein. The D gene is left open where the match is weak. Expanded clones get a size class; other rows say once, few or many, or leave the size out.

J: TRBJ1-6
D: TRBD1
V: TRBV6-2/TRBV6-3
size: NA
DNA: TGTGCCAGCAGTTTGCCAGACAGGGGGCTGAGTTCACCCCTCCACTTT
CDR3: CASSLPDRGLSSPLHF

J: TRBJ2-1
D: NA
V: TRBV5-6
size: NA
DNA: TGTGCCAGCAGCTTTCCAAACTCCTACAATGAGCAGTTCTTC
CDR3: CASSFPNSYNEQFF

J: TRBJ2-1
D: NA
V: TRBV6-2/TRBV6-3
size: NA
DNA: TGTGCCAGCAGTTACTCGCGGGTCAGGAATGAGCAGTTCTTC
CDR3: CASSYSRVRNEQFF

J: TRBJ1-2
D: TRBD1
V: TRBV5-5
size: NA
DNA: TGTGCCAGCAGCTGGGACAGCCTAGGGGCCTATATATCGGGTCCGGGCGGCTACACCTTC
CDR3: CASSWDSLGAYISGPGGYTF

J: TRBJ1-5
D: NA
V: TRBV6-2/TRBV6-3
size: few
DNA: TGTGCCAGCAGTAAACCGGGACTGGGGCAGCCCCAGCATTTT
CDR3: CASSKPGLGQPQHF

J: TRBJ2-5
D: TRBD2
V: TRBV7-8
size: NA
DNA: TGTGCCAGCAGCTTAGTGCCTAGCGGGGGGTACCAAGAGACCCAGTACTTC
CDR3: CASSLVPSGGYQETQYF

J: TRBJ1-5
D: NA
V: TRBV7-2
size: NA
DNA: TGTGCCAGCAGCTCCCGGTCAGGGGATCGACAGCCCCAGCATTTT
CDR3: CASSSRSGDRQPQHF

J: TRBJ2-7
D: NA
V: TRBV7-2
size: NA
DNA: TGTGCCAGCAGCTTAGGTGAACAGATCCACGAGCAGTACTTC
CDR3: CASSLGEQIHEQYF

J: TRBJ2-1
D: TRBD2
V: TRBV5-6
size: NA
DNA: TGTGCCAGCAGCGCGGGACTAGCGGAATACAATGAGCAGTTCTTC
CDR3: CASSAGLAEYNEQFF

J: TRBJ1-2
D: NA
V: TRBV5-1
size: NA
DNA: TGCGCCAGTAGAGCGACAGAGGAAGTTTCTGGCTACACCTTC
CDR3: CASRATEEVSGYTF

J: TRBJ1-6
D: NA
V: TRBV20-1
size: NA
DNA: TGCAGTGCTAGTAAGCGGGGGCAACCGAGTTCACCCCTCCACTTT
CDR3: CSASKRGQPSSPLHF

J: TRBJ1-5
D: NA
V: TRBV6-2/TRBV6-3
size: NA
DNA: TGTGCCAGCAGTACCGGGGTGCGTAGCAATCAGCCCCAGCATTTT
CDR3: CASSTGVRSNQPQHF

J: TRBJ1-6
D: NA
V: TRBV18
size: NA
DNA: TGTGCCAGCTCACCCCCGGGGTCTGGGGAAAGGAATTCACCCCTCCACTTT
CDR3: CASSPPGSGERNSPLHF

J: TRBJ1-5
D: TRBD1
V: TRBV7-8
size: once
DNA: TGTGCCAGCAGCTTAGGACAGGGACTCAATCAGCCCCAGCATTTT
CDR3: CASSLGQGLNQPQHF

J: TRBJ2-1
D: NA
V: TRBV4-2
size: NA
DNA: TGTGCCAGCAGCCACGGAGGGGGGGGCTCCAATGAGCAGTTCTTC
CDR3: CASSHGGGGSNEQFF

J: TRBJ1-1
D: NA
V: TRBV2
size: NA
DNA: TGTGCCAGCAGTGCGTGGAACACTGAAGCTTTCTTT
CDR3: CASSAWNTEAFF

J: TRBJ1-1
D: NA
V: TRBV28
size: NA
DNA: TGTGCCGTCTGTTTAGGGAGAAACGGAACTGAAGCTTTCTTT
CDR3: CAVCLGRNGTEAFF

J: TRBJ1-6
D: NA
V: TRBV19
size: NA
DNA: TGTGCCAGTAGTATGGGGGGGCTTGGTTCACCCCTCCACTTT
CDR3: CASSMGGLGSPLHF

J: TRBJ1-1
D: NA
V: TRBV9
size: once
DNA: TGTGCCAGCAGCGTGATGGACACCCGGTCGGGGAACACTGAAGCTTTCTTT
CDR3: CASSVMDTRSGNTEAFF

J: TRBJ2-5
D: TRBD2
V: TRBV7-3
size: NA
DNA: TGTGCCAGCAGCCCACTAGCGGAAGAGACCCAGTACTTC
CDR3: CASSPLAEETQYF

J: TRBJ1-2
D: NA
V: TRBV29-1
size: NA
DNA: TGCAGCGTCAACGTGGACAACAGTAACTATGGCTACACCTTC
CDR3: CSVNVDNSNYGYTF

J: TRBJ2-2
D: TRBD2
V: TRBV19
size: NA
DNA: TGTGCCAGTAGTATACTAGCGGGGTATACCGGGGAGCTGTTTTTT
CDR3: CASSILAGYTGELFF

J: TRBJ2-7
D: TRBD1
V: TRBV3-1/TRBV3-2
size: NA
DNA: TGTGCCAGCAGCCAATTTACCCCGGGACAGGGGAACGAGCAGTACTTC
CDR3: CASSQFTPGQGNEQYF

J: TRBJ2-5
D: NA
V: TRBV13
size: NA
DNA: TGTGCCAGCAGCTTAGACAGAGAAGAGACCCAGTACTTC
CDR3: CASSLDREETQYF

J: TRBJ1-2
D: TRBD1
V: TRBV6-5
size: NA
DNA: TGTGCCAGCAGTCTCGGACAGGGGCTCTCTGGCTACACCTTC
CDR3: CASSLGQGLSGYTF

J: TRBJ2-2
D: NA
V: TRBV19
size: few
DNA: TGTGCCAGTAGTATTCTCGGGGAGCTGTTTTTT
CDR3: CASSILGELFF

J: TRBJ2-3
D: TRBD2
V: TRBV19
size: once
DNA: TGTGCCAGTAGGCCCGGGGGGGCGGAAGATACGCAGTATTTT
CDR3: CASRPGGAEDTQYF

J: TRBJ1-2
D: TRBD1
V: TRBV18
size: NA
DNA: TGTGCCAGCTCGCCGATGGAATTTGACAGGGCCTATGGCTACACCTTC
CDR3: CASSPMEFDRAYGYTF

J: TRBJ2-1
D: TRBD1
V: TRBV5-1
size: few
DNA: TGCGCCAGCAGGGAGGACAGGGAAGGCGGTGAGCAGTTCTTC
CDR3: CASREDREGGEQFF

J: TRBJ1-4
D: NA
V: TRBV10-3
size: once
DNA: TGTGCCATCAGTGGAGCAAATGAAAAACTGTTTTTT
CDR3: CAISGANEKLFF

J: TRBJ1-5
D: TRBD1
V: TRBV6-2/TRBV6-3
size: NA
DNA: TGTGCCAGCAGCCTGGGACAGGGTGTGGACAATCAGCCCCAGCATTTT
CDR3: CASSLGQGVDNQPQHF

J: TRBJ2-1
D: TRBD1
V: TRBV7-3
size: NA
DNA: TGTGCCAGCAGCTCGGGACAGTACAATGAGCAGTTCTTC
CDR3: CASSSGQYNEQFF

J: TRBJ2-5
D: NA
V: TRBV7-3
size: NA
DNA: TGTGCCAGCAGCTCCGACTATGCAGAGACCCAGTACTTC
CDR3: CASSSDYAETQYF

J: TRBJ1-5
D: NA
V: TRBV4-1
size: NA
DNA: TGCGCCAGCAGCCAAGACAGGGGAGTTTTAAGCAATCAGCCCCAGCATTTT
CDR3: CASSQDRGVLSNQPQHF

J: TRBJ2-2
D: NA
V: TRBV21-1
size: NA
DNA: TGTGCTCCGGGACAGGGGGCAAACGGGGAGCTGTTTTTT
CDR3: CAPGQGANGELFF

J: TRBJ2-3
D: NA
V: TRBV19
size: NA
DNA: TGTGCCAGTAGTAGTGCTAACACAGATACGCAGTATTTT
CDR3: CASSSANTDTQYF

J: TRBJ1-2
D: NA
V: TRBV3-1/TRBV3-2
size: NA
DNA: TGTGCCAGCAGCTCAACCCCGGGGGGCACAGTGAGGGGCTACACCTTC
CDR3: CASSSTPGGTVRGYTF

J: TRBJ2-3
D: TRBD1
V: TRBV7-9
size: NA
DNA: TGTGCCAGCAGCTCCGGACAGGGCGGGTATTTT
CDR3: CASSSGQGGYF

J: TRBJ2-7
D: NA
V: TRBV7-9
size: NA
DNA: TGTGCCAGCAGCTACCCCTCCGGAGGGACCCACGAGCAGTACTTC
CDR3: CASSYPSGGTHEQYF

J: TRBJ2-1
D: NA
V: TRBV7-3
size: once
DNA: TGTGCCAGCAGCTCCCAACTCACAGGGAGCTCCTACAATGAGCAGTTCTTC
CDR3: CASSSQLTGSSYNEQFF

J: TRBJ1-2
D: TRBD1
V: TRBV4-2
size: once
DNA: TGTGCCAGCAGCCAAGAGGTGGGACAGGGGGCCTCATCTTTGGGCTACACCTTC
CDR3: CASSQEVGQGASSLGYTF

J: TRBJ1-2
D: NA
V: TRBV29-1
size: NA
DNA: TGCAGCGTTGATGAAGGTGGGAGGGGAAGGAGCTATGGCTACACCTTC
CDR3: CSVDEGGRGRSYGYTF

J: TRBJ1-2
D: TRBD1
V: TRBV2
size: NA
DNA: TGTGCCAGCAGCCAGGGGGCTGAGGGCTACACCTTC
CDR3: CASSQGAEGYTF

J: TRBJ1-2
D: TRBD1
V: TRBV4-3
size: NA
DNA: TGCGCCAGCAGCCACCTTTCCGGGACAGGGTTCGATGGCTACACCTTC
CDR3: CASSHLSGTGFDGYTF